This TCR beta chain derives from a study of blood T cells in healthy people across ages. Study-wide results and limits: Roughly linear age-related decline in beta diversity appeared, significant by age about 37.

The authors ran a second PCR of about 7 to 11 cycles using a sample-barcoded 5' primer and a J-beta primer mix. Each sample provided no less than 3 million CDR3-containing paired-end reads. One entry per CDR3 protein, called by TCRdb with MiXCR from the 5' RACE reads. The sample has over a million distinct CDR3 sequences; 55% to 75% are singletons. Samples had at least 6.5 million PBMCs isolated from them. The CDR3 loop spans 15 amino acids. V lost 1 base and J lost 10, with 14 bases in between. Germline-derived CDR1 and CDR2 are ENHRY and SYGVKD. Of note for this clonotype: Antigen unknown.

The chain couples TRBV10-3 to TRBJ1-6; unclear D gene. This clonotype was obtained from a man between 18 and 35 years old in good health. Material: blood. The CDR3 sequence is CAISELQHPESPLHF. The CDR3 coding sequence is TGTGCCATCAGTGAGTTACAGCACCCGGAATCACCCCTCCACTTT.